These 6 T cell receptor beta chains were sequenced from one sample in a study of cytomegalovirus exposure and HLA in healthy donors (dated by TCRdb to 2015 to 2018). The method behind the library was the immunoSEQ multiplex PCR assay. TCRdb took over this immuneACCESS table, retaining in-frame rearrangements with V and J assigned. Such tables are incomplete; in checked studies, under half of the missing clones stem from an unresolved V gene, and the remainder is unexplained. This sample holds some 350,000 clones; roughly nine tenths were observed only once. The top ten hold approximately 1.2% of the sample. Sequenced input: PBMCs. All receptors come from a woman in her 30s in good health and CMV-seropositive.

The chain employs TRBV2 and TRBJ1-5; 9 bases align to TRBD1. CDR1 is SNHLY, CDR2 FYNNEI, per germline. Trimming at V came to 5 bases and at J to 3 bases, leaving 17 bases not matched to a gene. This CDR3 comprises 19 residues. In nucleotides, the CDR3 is TGTGCCAGCAGTTCATTCGGACAGGGGAGGACTGGTTCCAATCAGCCCCAGCATTTT. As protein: CASSSFGQGRTGSNQPQHF.

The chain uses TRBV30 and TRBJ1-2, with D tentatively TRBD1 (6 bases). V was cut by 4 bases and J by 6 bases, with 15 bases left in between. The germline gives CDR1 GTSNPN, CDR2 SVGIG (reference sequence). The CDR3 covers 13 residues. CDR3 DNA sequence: TGTGCCTGGAATCTACAGGGTTGGGATGGCTACACCTTC. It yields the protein CAWNLQGWDGYTF.

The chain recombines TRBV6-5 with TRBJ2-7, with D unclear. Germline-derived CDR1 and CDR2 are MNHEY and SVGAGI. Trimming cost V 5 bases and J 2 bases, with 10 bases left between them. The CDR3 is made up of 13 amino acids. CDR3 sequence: CASSPDGAYEQYF. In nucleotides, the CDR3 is TGTGCCAGCAGTCCGGACGGAGCCTACGAGCAGTACTTC.

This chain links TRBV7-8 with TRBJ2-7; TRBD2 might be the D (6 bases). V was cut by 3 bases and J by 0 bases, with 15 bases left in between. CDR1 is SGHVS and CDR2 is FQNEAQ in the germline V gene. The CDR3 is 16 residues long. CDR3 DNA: TGTGCCAGCAGCTTTCGGGGGACTTCCAGCTCCTACGAGCAGTACTTC. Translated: CASSFRGTSSSYEQYF.

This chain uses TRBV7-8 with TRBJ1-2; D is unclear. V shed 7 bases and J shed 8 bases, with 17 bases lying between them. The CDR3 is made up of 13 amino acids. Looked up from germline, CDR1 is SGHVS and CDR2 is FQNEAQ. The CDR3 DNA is TGTGCCAGCACCGGTCACATCGAGGGAGGCTACACCTTC. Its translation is CASTGHIEGGYTF. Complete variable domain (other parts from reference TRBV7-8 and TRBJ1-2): GAGVSQSPRYKVAKRGQDVALRCDPISGHVSLFWYQQALGQGPEFLTYFQNEAQLDKSGLPSDRFFAERPEGSVSTLKIQRTQQEDSAVYLCASTGHIEGGYTFGSGTRLTVV.

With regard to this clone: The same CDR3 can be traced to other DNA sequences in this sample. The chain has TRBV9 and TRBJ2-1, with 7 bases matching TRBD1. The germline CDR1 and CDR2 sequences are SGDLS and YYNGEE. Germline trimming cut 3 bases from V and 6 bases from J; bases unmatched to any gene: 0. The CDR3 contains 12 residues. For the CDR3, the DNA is TGTGCCAGCAGCGGGGACAGCAATGAGCAGTTCTTC. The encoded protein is CASSGDSNEQFF. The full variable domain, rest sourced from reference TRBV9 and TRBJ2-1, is DSGVTQTPKHLITATGQRVTLRCSPRSGDLSVYWYQQSLDQGLQFLIQYYNGEERAKGNILERFSAQQFPDLHSELNLSSLELGDSALYFCASSGDSNEQFFGPGTRLTVL.